Shown below are 27 T cell receptor beta chains from a single sample sequenced in a study of cytomegalovirus exposure and HLA in healthy donors. With 60 Vbeta and 13 Jbeta primers, the PCR was carried out. Clones were sequenced by immunoSEQ multiplex PCR, and TCRdb holds only the in-frame ones, with some missing. The sample shows 150,000 to 250,000 clones, 82% of them seen only once. Input material: PBMCs. These receptor sequences come from a boy aged 2 to 9 in good health and CMV-seronegative.

This chain uses TRBV9 with TRBJ1-6, with D maybe TRBD1 (6 bases). Trimming pared 0 bases from V and 10 bases from J, leaving 20 bases between. The CDR3 contains 17 residues. CDR1 and CDR2 from the germline V gene are SGDLS and YYNGEE. CDR3 region: CASSVGVLGAVPSPLHF. CDR3 DNA sequence: TGTGCCAGCAGCGTAGGGGTGTTGGGGGCAGTGCCGTCACCCCTCCACTTT.

The genes are TRBV4-1 and TRBJ2-5; TRBD1 matches at 8 bases. Germline V gene lookup returns CDR1 MGHRA and CDR2 YSYEKL. The CDR3 totals 16 residues. The junction had 4 bases not matched to a gene; V was cut back by 0 bases and J by 1 base. As DNA, the CDR3 is TGCGCCAGCAGCCAAGATCAGGGGACAGGCCAAGAGACCCAGTACTTC. Translated: CASSQDQGTGQETQYF.

This clone was observed a handful of times. The V gene is TRBV11-3, the J gene TRBJ1-1; 8 bases are a match to TRBD1. Germline V lookup: CDR1 SGHNT, CDR2 YENEEA. CDR3 length equals 12 residues. Losses at the gene ends were 5 bases for V and 12 bases for J; bases not matched to a gene: 8. The CDR3, as DNA: TGTGCCAGCAGCATAGGACAGGGTGTAACTTTCTTT. This encodes CASSIGQGVTFF.

Written as DNA, the CDR3 is TGTGCCAGCACGGGGGTCCCCTCTAGTTACGAGCAGTACTTC. Its protein is CASTGVPSSYEQYF. The V and J genes are TRBV2 and TRBJ2-7; D might be TRBD2 (6 bases). The CDR3 has 14 amino acids. The V end was cut by 7 bases, the J end by 4 bases, with 17 bases between. Germline V gene sequence: CDR1 SNHLY, CDR2 FYNNEI. The full variable domain, completed using reference TRBV2 and TRBJ2-7, is EPEVTQTPSHQVTQMGQEVILRCVPISNHLYFYWYRQILGQKVEFLVSFYNNEISEKSEIFDDQFSVERPDGSNFTLKIRSTKLEDSAMYFCASTGVPSSYEQYFGPGTRLTVT.

The CDR3: CASSLGTSGGGINEQFF. DNA of the CDR3: TGCGCCAGCAGCCTCGGGACTAGCGGGGGGGGGATAAATGAGCAGTTCTTC. V and J are TRBV4-1 and TRBJ2-1, with 16 bases identical to TRBD2. Unmatched junction bases numbered 7, after V lost 4 bases and J lost 7 bases. The CDR3 length is 17 residues. Germline V gene data show CDR1 as MGHRA and CDR2 as YSYEKL.

A remark on this clone: A read error may account for a junction end that differs from germline. The V call is TRBV11-2, the J call TRBJ2-7, with a weak D call TRBD2 (6 bases). The CDR3 has 13 amino acids. Looked up from germline, CDR1 is SGHAT and CDR2 is FQNNGV. The CDR3 reads CASSTRDSNEQYF. CDR3 sequence (DNA): TGTGCCAGCAGTACCCGGGACTCCAACGAGCAGTACTTC.

The gene calls are TRBV4-3 and TRBJ2-1; 9 bases map to TRBD1. The CDR3 has 13 amino acids. The ends lost 4 bases at V and 8 bases at J; junction bases unmatched: 3. Germline CDR1 LGHNA, CDR2 YSLEER. The CDR3 protein is CASSPDRGYEQFF. The CDR3 DNA is TGCGCCAGCAGCCCGGACAGGGGCTATGAGCAGTTCTTC.

This chain joins TRBV19 and TRBJ1-5, with 12 bases identical to TRBD1. The V and J ends lost 5 bases and 6 bases, in that order; junction bases with no gene match: 11. The CDR3 contains 17 residues. From germline, CDR1 is LNHDA and CDR2 SQIVND (reference sequence). The CDR3 region is CASSRPGTGGTRQPQHF. CDR3 DNA sequence: TGTGCCAGTAGTCGTCCCGGGACAGGGGGCACGCGTCAGCCCCAGCATTTT.

The gene calls are TRBV7-3 and TRBJ2-2, with TRBD2 matching 8 bases. Germline CDR1 SGHTA, CDR2 FQGTGA. The J segment lost 3 bases and the V segment lost 7 bases, leaving 7 bases of the junction unmatched. The CDR3 runs to 15 residues. This CDR3 is CASNPGLGDTGELFF. As DNA, the CDR3 is TGTGCCAGCAACCCGGGACTAGGGGACACCGGGGAGCTGTTTTTT. The full variable domain, with the rest looked up from reference TRBV7-3 and TRBJ2-2, is GAGVSQTPSNKVTEKGKYVELRCDPISGHTALYWYRQSLGQGPEFLIYFQGTGAADDSGLPNDRFFAVRPEGSVSTLKIQRTERGDSAVYLCASNPGLGDTGELFFGEGSRLTVL.

This clone appeared a few times. The chain employs TRBV4-1 and TRBJ2-1; 7 bases agree with TRBD2. The junction had 6 bases not matched to a gene; V was cut back by 4 bases and J by 0 bases. The CDR3 length is 16 residues. Looked up from germline, CDR1 is MGHRA and CDR2 is YSYEKL. CDR3 nucleotides: TGCGCCAGCAGCCCGCTAGCGGCGAGCTCCTACAATGAGCAGTTCTTC. This encodes CASSPLAASSYNEQFF.

This chain uses TRBV6-5 with TRBJ2-7; TRBD2 aligns across 14 bases. Trimming took 4 bases from V and 3 from J; bases not matched to a gene: 5. Per the germline V gene, CDR1 is MNHEY and CDR2 is SVGAGI. The length of the CDR3 is 16 residues. The chain's CDR3 is CASSSSGLAGGYEQYF. CDR3 in DNA: TGTGCCAGCAGTTCGTCCGGACTAGCGGGGGGCTACGAGCAGTACTTC.

This sequence joins TRBV2 and TRBJ1-1; perhaps TRBD1 as D (5 bases). Germline lookup yields CDR1 SNHLY and CDR2 FYNNEI. V was pared by 3 bases and J by 1 base, with 6 bases between. The CDR3 sequence is 13 residues long. The CDR3 loop reads CASSETANTEAFF. DNA for the CDR3: TGTGCCAGCAGTGAGACAGCGAACACTGAAGCTTTCTTT. Looking up the rest from reference TRBV2 and TRBJ1-1 gives the full variable domain: EPEVTQTPSHQVTQMGQEVILRCVPISNHLYFYWYRQILGQKVEFLVSFYNNEISEKSEIFDDQFSVERPDGSNFTLKIRSTKLEDSAMYFCASSETANTEAFFGQGTRLTVV.

This chain uses TRBV2 with TRBJ2-1; 13 nucleotides agree with TRBD2. The CDR3 covers 19 residues. The ends lost 6 bases at V and 8 bases at J; junction bases unmatched: 19. Germline CDR1 SNHLY, CDR2 FYNNEI. DNA of the CDR3: TGTGCCAGCAGGAGAACCCGGACTAGCGGGGGCCTCTTGGGGGATGAGCAGTTCTTC. This encodes CASRRTRTSGGLLGDEQFF.

This chain connects TRBV5-1 to TRBJ1-2; no clear D gene. Trimming removed 2 bases at V and 1 base at J, with 9 bases between. Germline loops: CDR1 SGHRS, CDR2 YFSETQ. The CDR3 length is 14 residues. Here the CDR3 reads CASSFIGGNYGYTF. The CDR3 DNA sequence: TGCGCCAGCAGCTTCATCGGAGGTAACTATGGCTACACCTTC.

The genes are TRBV11-2 and TRBJ1-2; D remains unclear. V lost 4 bases to trimming and J lost 14 bases, with 20 bases between them. This CDR3 has 13 residues. CDR1 is SGHAT, CDR2 FQNNGV, per germline. CDR3 coding DNA: TGTGCCAGCAGCTCGACCACCCTGGGCGCGCCTACCTTC. This sequence encodes CASSSTTLGAPTF. Looking up the rest from reference TRBV11-2 and TRBJ1-2 gives the full variable domain: EAGVAQSPRYKIIEKRQSVAFWCNPISGHATLYWYQQILGQGPKLLIQFQNNGVVDDSQLPKDRFSAERLKGVDSTLKIQPAKLEDSAVYLCASSSTTLGAPTFGSGTRLTVV.

This clone was observed once. This rearrangement joins TRBV13 to TRBJ1-1; D call uncertain. The CDR3 is 16 residues long. Between the trimmed V and J ends, which lost 2 bases and 0 bases, there was a span of 13 bases. In germline, CDR1 is PRHDT, CDR2 FYEKMQ (reference sequence). This CDR3 is CASSLYSGSMNTEAFF. The DNA of the CDR3 is TGTGCCAGCAGCTTATATTCGGGGTCCATGAACACTGAAGCTTTCTTT.

This clone was seen more than once but under ten times. The DNA of the CDR3 is TGTGCCATCTCGACAGAGTATAGCAATCAGCCCCAGCATTTT. It codes for CAISTEYSNQPQHF. This sequence joins TRBV10-3 and TRBJ1-5, with a weak D call TRBD1 (5 bases). This CDR3 is built from 14 residues. The ends were cut back, 8 bases at V and 0 bases at J, with 11 bases in the middle. Germline V lookup: CDR1 ENHRY, CDR2 SYGVKD.

The chain has TRBV2 and TRBJ2-3, with 8 bases fitting TRBD2. This CDR3 contains 13 residues. V was clipped by 7 bases and J by 2 bases; unmatched bases: 2. Germline V gene data show CDR1 as SNHLY and CDR2 as FYNNEI. CDR3 DNA: TGTGCCAGCACCGGGGGGGACACAGATACGCAGTATTTT. Its protein is CASTGGDTDTQYF.

J is TRBJ1-2 and V is TRBV5-4; a weak D match, TRBD1 (6 bases). V was trimmed by 0 bases and J by 6 bases, leaving 21 bases between them. In germline, CDR1 is SGHNT, CDR2 YYREEE (reference sequence). This CDR3 comprises 17 residues. The CDR3 is CASSLVQGSGVEHGYTF. The DNA of the CDR3 is TGTGCCAGCAGCTTGGTCCAGGGGAGTGGGGTAGAACATGGCTACACCTTC.

J is TRBJ1-6 and V is TRBV6-5; TRBD1 matches 7 bases. After removal of 2 bases from V and 7 bases from J, the junction contained 8 bases not matched to a gene. The germline gives CDR1 MNHEY, CDR2 SVGAGI. The CDR3 runs 16 residues. The CDR3 is CASSYEATGRNSPLHF. Written as DNA, the CDR3 is TGTGCCAGCAGTTACGAGGCGACAGGGAGGAATTCACCCCTCCACTTT.

The sample holds one count of this clone. The genes are TRBV29-1 and TRBJ1-1, with TRBD1 matching 9 bases. The CDR3 sequence is 14 residues long. From germline, CDR1 is SQVTM and CDR2 ANQGSEA. Trimming at V came to 2 bases and at J to 8 bases, leaving 9 bases not matched to a gene. The CDR3 here is CSVEQRTGAGEAFF. CDR3 in DNA: TGCAGCGTTGAACAAAGGACAGGGGCGGGGGAAGCTTTCTTT.

The chain couples TRBV7-2 to TRBJ2-7; 8 bases fit TRBD1. From germline, CDR1 is SGHTA and CDR2 FQGNSA. With V trimmed by 5 bases and J by 2 bases, 5 bases remained unmatched. The CDR3 covers 14 residues. The CDR3 sequence: CASSRRDRPYEQYF. CDR3 sequence (DNA): TGTGCCAGCAGCAGACGGGACAGGCCCTACGAGCAGTACTTC.

Notes on this clone: Additional DNA sequences in this sample encode the identical CDR3. The chain links TRBV7-9 to TRBJ2-7, with D perhaps TRBD2 (7 bases). The germline V gene encodes CDR1 SEHNR and CDR2 FQNEAQ (reference sequence). This CDR3 contains 14 residues. The V end lost 3 bases, the J end lost 1 base, and 10 bases lay between the germline ends. CDR3 bases: TGTGCCAGCAGCTTGGGAGGGGGGTCCTACGAGCAGTACTTC. This translates into CASSLGGGSYEQYF. The whole variable domain, remainder taken from reference TRBV7-9 and TRBJ2-7, is DTGVSQNPRHKITKRGQNVTFRCDPISEHNRLYWYRQTLGQGPEFLTYFQNEAQLEKSRLLSDRFSAERPKGSFSTLEIQRTEQGDSAMYLCASSLGGGSYEQYFGPGTRLTVT.

This clone was recorded only once. The CDR3: CASSKTGWSYEQYF. For the CDR3, the DNA is TGTGCCAGCAGCAAGACAGGGTGGTCCTACGAGCAGTACTTC. The J gene is TRBJ2-7, the V gene TRBV7-2, with 7 bases aligning to TRBD1. CDR1 SGHTA and CDR2 FQGNSA come from the germline V gene. V shed 5 bases, J shed 1 base, and the junction held 5 bases outside the gene matches. There are 14 residues in the CDR3. Together with reference TRBV7-2 and TRBJ2-7, the CDR3 gives the full variable domain: GAGVSQSPSNKVTEKGKDVELRCDPISGHTALYWYRQSLGQGLEFLIYFQGNSAPDKSGLPSDRFSAERTGGSVSTLTIQRTQQEDSAVYLCASSKTGWSYEQYFGPGTRLTVT.

This chain uses TRBV11-2 with TRBJ1-1; a possible D gene is TRBD1 (6 bases). There are 13 residues in the CDR3. V lost 3 bases and J 8 bases, leaving 13 bases between the germline ends. CDR1 is SGHAT, CDR2 FQNNGV, per germline. CDR3 DNA: TGTGCCAGCAGCTTGAGACAGGACAGCGAAGCTTTCTTT. Translation: CASSLRQDSEAFF.

The rearrangement joins TRBV5-4 to TRBJ2-7; possible D gene TRBD1, 6 bases. V shed 4 bases and J shed 2 bases, with 16 bases lying between them. Germline V CDR1 and CDR2: SGHNT, YYREEE (reference sequence). This CDR3 comprises 15 residues. CDR3 sequence: CASSPEGGRAYEQYF. Written as DNA, the CDR3 is TGTGCCAGCAGCCCCGAAGGGGGTCGAGCCTACGAGCAGTACTTC.

The rearrangement joins TRBV11-1 to TRBJ2-3; the D gene is possibly TRBD2 (5 bases). Germline CDR1 reads SGHAT; CDR2 reads FQDESV (reference sequence). The CDR3 loop spans 13 amino acids. The ends were cut back, 10 bases at V and 2 bases at J, with 13 bases in the middle. DNA of the CDR3: TGTGCCACGGGATTTCCTCCCACAGATACGCAGTATTTT. Protein sequence: CATGFPPTDTQYF. Looking up the rest from reference TRBV11-1 and TRBJ2-3 gives the full variable domain: EAEVAQSPRYKITEKSQAVAFWCDPISGHATLYWYRQILGQGPELLVQFQDESVVDDSQLPKDRFSAERLKGVDSTLKIQPAELGDSAMYLCATGFPPTDTQYFGPGTRLTVL.